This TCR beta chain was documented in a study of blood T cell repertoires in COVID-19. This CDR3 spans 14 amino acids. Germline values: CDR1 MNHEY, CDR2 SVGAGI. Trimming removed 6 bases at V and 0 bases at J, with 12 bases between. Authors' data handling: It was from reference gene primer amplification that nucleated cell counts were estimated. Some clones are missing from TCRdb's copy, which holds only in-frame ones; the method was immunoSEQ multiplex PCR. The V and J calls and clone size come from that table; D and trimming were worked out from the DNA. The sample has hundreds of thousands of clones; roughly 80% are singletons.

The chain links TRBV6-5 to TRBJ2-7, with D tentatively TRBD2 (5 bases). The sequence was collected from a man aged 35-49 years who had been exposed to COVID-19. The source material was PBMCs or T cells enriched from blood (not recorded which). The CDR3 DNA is TGTGCCAGCAGGAGGGATGTTGGCTCCTACGAGCAGTACTTC. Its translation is CASRRDVGSYEQYF.